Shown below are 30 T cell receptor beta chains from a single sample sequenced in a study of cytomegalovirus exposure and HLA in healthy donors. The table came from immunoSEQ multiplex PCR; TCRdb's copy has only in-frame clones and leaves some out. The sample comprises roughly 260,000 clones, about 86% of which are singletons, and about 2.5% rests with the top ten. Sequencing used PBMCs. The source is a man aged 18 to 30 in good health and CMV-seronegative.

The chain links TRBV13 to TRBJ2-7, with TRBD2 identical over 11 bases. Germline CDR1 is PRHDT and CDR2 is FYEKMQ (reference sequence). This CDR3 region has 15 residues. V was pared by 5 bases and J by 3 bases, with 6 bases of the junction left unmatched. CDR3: CASSRGTSGIYEQYF. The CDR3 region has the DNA TGTGCCAGCAGCAGGGGGACTAGCGGAATCTACGAGCAGTACTTC. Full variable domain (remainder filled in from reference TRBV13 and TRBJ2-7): AAGVIQSPRHLIKEKRETATLKCYPIPRHDTVYWYQQGPGQDPQFLISFYEKMQSDKGSIPDRFSAQQFSDYHSELNMSSLELGDSALYFCASSRGTSGIYEQYFGPGTRLTVT.

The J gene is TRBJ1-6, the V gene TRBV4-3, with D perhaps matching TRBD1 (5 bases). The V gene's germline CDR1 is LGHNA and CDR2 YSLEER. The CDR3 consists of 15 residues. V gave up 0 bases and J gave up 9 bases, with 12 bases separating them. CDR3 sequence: CASSQEIGGISPLHF. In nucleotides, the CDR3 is TGCGCCAGCAGCCAAGAAATTGGGGGGATTTCACCCCTCCACTTT.

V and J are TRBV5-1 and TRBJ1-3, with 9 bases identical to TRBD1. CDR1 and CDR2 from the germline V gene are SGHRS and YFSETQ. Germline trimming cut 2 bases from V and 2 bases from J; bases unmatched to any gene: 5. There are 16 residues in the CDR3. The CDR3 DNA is TGCGCCAGCAGCTTACGAGGGGACAGGGCTGGAAACACCATATATTTT. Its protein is CASSLRGDRAGNTIYF. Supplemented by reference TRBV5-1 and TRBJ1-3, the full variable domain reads KAGVTQTPRYLIKTRGQQVTLSCSPISGHRSVSWYQQTPGQGLQFLFEYFSETQRNKGNFPGRFSGRQFSNSRSEMNVSTLELGDSALYLCASSLRGDRAGNTIYFGEGSWLTVV.

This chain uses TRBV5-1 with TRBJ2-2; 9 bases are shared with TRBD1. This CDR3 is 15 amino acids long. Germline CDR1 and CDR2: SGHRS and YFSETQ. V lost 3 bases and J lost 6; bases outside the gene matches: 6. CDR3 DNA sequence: TGCGCCAGCAGCTGGGGGACAGGGACGGCCGGGGAGCTGTTTTTT. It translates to CASSWGTGTAGELFF.

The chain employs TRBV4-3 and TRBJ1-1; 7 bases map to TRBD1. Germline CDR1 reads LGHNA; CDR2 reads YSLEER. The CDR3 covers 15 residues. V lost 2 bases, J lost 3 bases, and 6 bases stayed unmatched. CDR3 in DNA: TGCGCCAGCAGCCAACTCCGGGACAGAGACACTGAAGCTTTCTTT. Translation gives CASSQLRDRDTEAFF.

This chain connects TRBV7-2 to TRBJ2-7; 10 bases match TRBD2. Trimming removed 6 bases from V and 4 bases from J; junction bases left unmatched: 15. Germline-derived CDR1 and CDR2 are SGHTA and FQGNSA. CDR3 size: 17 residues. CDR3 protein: CASSSQVAGGLLYEQYF. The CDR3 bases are TGTGCCAGCAGTTCACAAGTAGCGGGAGGACTCCTTTACGAGCAGTACTTC.

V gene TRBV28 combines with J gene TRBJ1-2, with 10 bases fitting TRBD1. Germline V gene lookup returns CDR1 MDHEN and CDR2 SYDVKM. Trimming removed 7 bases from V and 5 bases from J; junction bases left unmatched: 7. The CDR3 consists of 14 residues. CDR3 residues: CASKSTGGRYGYTF. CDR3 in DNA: TGTGCCAGCAAGTCGACAGGGGGCCGGTATGGCTACACCTTC.

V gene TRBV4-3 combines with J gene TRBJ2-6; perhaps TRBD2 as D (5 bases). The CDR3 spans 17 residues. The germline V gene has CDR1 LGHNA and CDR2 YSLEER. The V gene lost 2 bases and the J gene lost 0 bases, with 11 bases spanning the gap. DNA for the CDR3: TGCGCCAGCAGCCAACAGTTGGGGAGCTCTGGGGCCAACGTCCTGACTTTC. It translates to CASSQQLGSSGANVLTF.

The CDR3 sequence is CASSARTGAPSEQYF. DNA of the CDR3: TGTGCCAGCAGCGCCCGGACAGGGGCCCCCTCCGAGCAGTACTTC. This chain joins TRBV9 and TRBJ2-7; 9 bases agree with TRBD1. This CDR3 is built from 15 residues. Germline assignment: CDR1 SGDLS and CDR2 YYNGEE. V dropped 3 bases and J dropped 6; count of bases not matched to a gene: 10. Complete variable domain (other parts from reference TRBV9 and TRBJ2-7): DSGVTQTPKHLITATGQRVTLRCSPRSGDLSVYWYQQSLDQGLQFLIQYYNGEERAKGNILERFSAQQFPDLHSELNLSSLELGDSALYFCASSARTGAPSEQYFGPGTRLTVT.

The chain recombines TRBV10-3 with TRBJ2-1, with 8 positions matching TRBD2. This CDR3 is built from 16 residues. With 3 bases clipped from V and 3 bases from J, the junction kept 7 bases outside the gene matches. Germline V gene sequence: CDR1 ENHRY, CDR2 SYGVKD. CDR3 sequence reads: CAISDSQRELYNEQFF. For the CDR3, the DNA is TGTGCCATCAGTGACTCACAGCGGGAGCTCTACAATGAGCAGTTCTTC.

This CDR3 is CASSISGGPYEQYF. The CDR3 DNA reads TGTGCCAGTAGTATTTCAGGGGGACCCTACGAGCAGTACTTC. The gene calls are TRBV19 and TRBJ2-7; 7 nucleotides align to TRBD1. The V and J ends lost 3 bases and 2 bases, in that order; junction bases with no gene match: 4. Germline-derived CDR1 and CDR2 are LNHDA and SQIVND (reference sequence). The CDR3 is 14 amino acids.

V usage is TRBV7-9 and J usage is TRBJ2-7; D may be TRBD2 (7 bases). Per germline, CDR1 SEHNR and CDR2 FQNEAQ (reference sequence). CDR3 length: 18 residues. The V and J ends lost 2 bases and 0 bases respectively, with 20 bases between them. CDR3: CASSLTSRAGASSYEQYF. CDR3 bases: TGTGCCAGCAGCTTAACGAGTCGTGCGGGGGCTAGCTCCTACGAGCAGTACTTC.

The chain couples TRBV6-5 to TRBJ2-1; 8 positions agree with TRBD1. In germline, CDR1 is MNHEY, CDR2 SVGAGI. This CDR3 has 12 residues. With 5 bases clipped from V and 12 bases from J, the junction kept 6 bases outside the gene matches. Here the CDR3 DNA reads TGTGCCAGCAGTCGGACAGGGTGGGCGCAGTTCTTC. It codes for CASSRTGWAQFF.

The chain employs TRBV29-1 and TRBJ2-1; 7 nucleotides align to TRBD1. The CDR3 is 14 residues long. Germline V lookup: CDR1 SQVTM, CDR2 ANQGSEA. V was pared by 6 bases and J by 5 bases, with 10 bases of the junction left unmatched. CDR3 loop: CSVFRQGRDNEQFF. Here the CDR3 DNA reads TGCAGCGTATTCCGACAGGGTAGGGACAATGAGCAGTTCTTC.

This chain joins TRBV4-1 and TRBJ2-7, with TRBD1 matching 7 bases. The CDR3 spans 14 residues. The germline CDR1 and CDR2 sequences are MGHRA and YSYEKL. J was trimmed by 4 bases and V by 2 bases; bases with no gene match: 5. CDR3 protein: CASSQTSQGYEQYF. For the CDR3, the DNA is TGCGCCAGCAGCCAAACATCACAGGGGTACGAGCAGTACTTC.

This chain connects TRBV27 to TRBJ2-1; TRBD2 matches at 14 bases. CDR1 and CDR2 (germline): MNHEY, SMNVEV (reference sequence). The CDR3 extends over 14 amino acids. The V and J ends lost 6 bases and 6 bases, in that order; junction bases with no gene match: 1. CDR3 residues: CASSGTSGGNEQFF. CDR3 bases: TGTGCCAGCAGCGGGACTAGCGGGGGCAATGAGCAGTTCTTC.

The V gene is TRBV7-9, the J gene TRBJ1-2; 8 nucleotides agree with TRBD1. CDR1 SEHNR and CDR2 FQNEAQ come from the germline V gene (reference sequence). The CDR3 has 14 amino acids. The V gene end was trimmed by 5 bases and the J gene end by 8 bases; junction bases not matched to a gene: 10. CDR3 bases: TGTGCCAGCAGCCCATTTGACAGGGGAGGAGGCTACACCTTC. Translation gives CASSPFDRGGGYTF. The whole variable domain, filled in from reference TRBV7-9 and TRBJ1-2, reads DTGVSQNPRHKITKRGQNVTFRCDPISEHNRLYWYRQTLGQGPEFLTYFQNEAQLEKSRLLSDRFSAERPKGSFSTLEIQRTEQGDSAMYLCASSPFDRGGGYTFGSGTRLTVV.

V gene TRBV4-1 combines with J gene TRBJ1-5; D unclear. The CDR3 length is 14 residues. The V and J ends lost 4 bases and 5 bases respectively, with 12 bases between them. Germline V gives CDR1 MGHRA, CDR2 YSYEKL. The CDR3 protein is CASSRAPVDQPQHF. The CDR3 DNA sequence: TGCGCCAGCAGCCGTGCCCCAGTGGATCAGCCCCAGCATTTT.

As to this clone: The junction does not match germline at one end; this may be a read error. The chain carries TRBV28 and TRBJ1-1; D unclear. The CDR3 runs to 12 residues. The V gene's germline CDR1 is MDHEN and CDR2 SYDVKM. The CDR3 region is CASSLVKTGAFF. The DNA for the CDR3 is TGTGCCAGCAGTTTGGTTAAGACTGGAGCTTTCTTT.

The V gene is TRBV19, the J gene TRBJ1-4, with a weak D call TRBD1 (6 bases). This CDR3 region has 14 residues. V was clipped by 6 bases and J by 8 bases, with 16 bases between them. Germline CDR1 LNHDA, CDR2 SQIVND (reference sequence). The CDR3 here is CASRTTGLGEKLFF. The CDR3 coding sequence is TGTGCCAGTAGGACCACAGGGTTGGGGGAAAAACTGTTTTTT.

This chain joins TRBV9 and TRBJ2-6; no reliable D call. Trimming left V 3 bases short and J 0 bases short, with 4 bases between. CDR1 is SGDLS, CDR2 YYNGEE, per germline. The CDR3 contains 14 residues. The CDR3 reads CASSESSGANVLTF. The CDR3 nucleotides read TGTGCCAGCAGCGAGAGCTCTGGGGCCAACGTCCTGACTTTC.

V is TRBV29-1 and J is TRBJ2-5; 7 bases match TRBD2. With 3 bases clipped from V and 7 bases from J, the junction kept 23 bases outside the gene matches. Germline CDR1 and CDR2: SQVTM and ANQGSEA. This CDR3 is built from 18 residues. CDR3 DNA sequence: TGCAGCGTTGATGAAAGACCGGCAGAGGACTCTGGGGGGGTGACCCAGTACTTC. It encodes CSVDERPAEDSGGVTQYF. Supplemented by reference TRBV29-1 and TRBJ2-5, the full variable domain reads SAVISQKPSRDICQRGTSLTIQCQVDSQVTMMFWYRQQPGQSLTLIATANQGSEATYESGFVIDKFPISRPNLTFSTLTVSNMSPEDSSIYLCSVDERPAEDSGGVTQYFGPGTRLLVL.

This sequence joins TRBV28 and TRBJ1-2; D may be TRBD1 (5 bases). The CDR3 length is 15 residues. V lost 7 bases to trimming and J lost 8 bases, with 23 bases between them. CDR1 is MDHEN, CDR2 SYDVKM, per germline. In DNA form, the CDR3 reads TGTGCCAGCACCACCCCGATGGCAGGGATTTACGGCTACACCTTC. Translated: CASTTPMAGIYGYTF.

This chain's CDR3 is CASSSLRDRGFETQYF. CDR3 nucleotide sequence: TGTGCCAGCAGCTCTCTCCGGGACAGGGGGTTCGAGACCCAGTACTTC. The genes are TRBV11-2 and TRBJ2-5; 11 bases are shared with TRBD1. The germline gives CDR1 SGHAT, CDR2 FQNNGV. This CDR3 comprises 16 residues. The ends lost 4 bases at V and 5 bases at J; junction bases unmatched: 9.

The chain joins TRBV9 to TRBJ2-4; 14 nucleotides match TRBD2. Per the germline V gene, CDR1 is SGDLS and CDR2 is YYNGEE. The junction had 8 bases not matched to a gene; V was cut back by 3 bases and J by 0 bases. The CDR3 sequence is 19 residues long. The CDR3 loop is CASSAPGLAGVLAKNIQYF. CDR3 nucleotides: TGTGCCAGCAGCGCTCCGGGACTAGCGGGAGTACTAGCCAAAAACATTCAGTACTTC.

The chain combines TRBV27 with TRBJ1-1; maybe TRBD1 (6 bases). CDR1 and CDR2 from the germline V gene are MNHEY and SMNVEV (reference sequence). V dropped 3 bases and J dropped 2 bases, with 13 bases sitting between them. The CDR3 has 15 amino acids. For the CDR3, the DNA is TGTGCCAGCAGTTTTACAGGGAGATTTAACACTGAAGCTTTCTTT. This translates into CASSFTGRFNTEAFF.

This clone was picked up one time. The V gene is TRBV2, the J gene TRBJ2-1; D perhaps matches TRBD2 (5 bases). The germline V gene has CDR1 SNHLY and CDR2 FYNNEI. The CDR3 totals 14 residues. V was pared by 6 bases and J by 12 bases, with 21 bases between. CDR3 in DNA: TGTGCCAGCAGGGACCCTAGGCTTCGAGGAGGGCAGTTCTTC. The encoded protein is CASRDPRLRGGQFF.

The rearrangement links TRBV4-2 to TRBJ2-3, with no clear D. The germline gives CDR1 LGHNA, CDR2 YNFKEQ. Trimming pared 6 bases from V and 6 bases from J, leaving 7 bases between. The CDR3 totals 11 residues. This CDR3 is CASREQDTQYF. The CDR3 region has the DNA TGTGCCAGCAGAGAACAGGATACGCAGTATTTT.

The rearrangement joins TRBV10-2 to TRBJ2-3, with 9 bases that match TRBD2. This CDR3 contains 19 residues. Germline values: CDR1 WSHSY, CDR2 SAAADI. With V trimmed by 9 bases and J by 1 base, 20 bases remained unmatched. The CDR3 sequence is CASYPRWASGVSGTDTQYF. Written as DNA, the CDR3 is TGCGCCAGTTACCCCCGTTGGGCTAGCGGGGTGTCGGGCACAGATACGCAGTATTTT.

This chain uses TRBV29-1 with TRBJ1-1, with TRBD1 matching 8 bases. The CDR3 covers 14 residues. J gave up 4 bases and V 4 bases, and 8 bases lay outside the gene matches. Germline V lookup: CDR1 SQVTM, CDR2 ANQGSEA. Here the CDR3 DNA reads TGCAGCGTTGGATTGCGGCAGGGGGCCACTGAAGCTTTCTTT. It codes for CSVGLRQGATEAFF.